This T cell receptor (beta chain) emerged from a study of PD-L1 blockade in urothelial cancer. Study information: Patients had been given 0 to 3 earlier chemotherapy regimens. Reported median T cell count for blood samples was around 140,000.

After removal of 4 bases from V and 10 bases from J, the junction contained 9 bases not matched to a gene. Per the germline V gene, CDR1 is GTSNPN and CDR2 is SVGIG (reference sequence). This CDR3 comprises 14 residues. Using immunoSEQ multiplex PCR, the repertoire was profiled, and TCRdb retains in-frame clones only, with some absent. Of 17,000 or so clones listed, 87% were seen once; the top ten hold 5.9%. Patients' cancers were locally advanced or metastatic urothelial carcinomas. Samples were collected from each patient before treatment and during treatment. Each patient gave between 1 and 8 of them in total.

This clonotype was obtained from a man aged 50-60 years with urothelial cancer. The chain employs TRBV30 and TRBJ1-6; the match to TRBD1 covers 8 bases. This specimen was PBMCs, taken around atezolizumab (anti-PD-L1) treatment. CDR3 amino acids: CAWTLTGGMSPLHF. The CDR3 DNA follows: TGTGCCTGGACATTAACAGGGGGAATGTCACCCCTCCACTTT.